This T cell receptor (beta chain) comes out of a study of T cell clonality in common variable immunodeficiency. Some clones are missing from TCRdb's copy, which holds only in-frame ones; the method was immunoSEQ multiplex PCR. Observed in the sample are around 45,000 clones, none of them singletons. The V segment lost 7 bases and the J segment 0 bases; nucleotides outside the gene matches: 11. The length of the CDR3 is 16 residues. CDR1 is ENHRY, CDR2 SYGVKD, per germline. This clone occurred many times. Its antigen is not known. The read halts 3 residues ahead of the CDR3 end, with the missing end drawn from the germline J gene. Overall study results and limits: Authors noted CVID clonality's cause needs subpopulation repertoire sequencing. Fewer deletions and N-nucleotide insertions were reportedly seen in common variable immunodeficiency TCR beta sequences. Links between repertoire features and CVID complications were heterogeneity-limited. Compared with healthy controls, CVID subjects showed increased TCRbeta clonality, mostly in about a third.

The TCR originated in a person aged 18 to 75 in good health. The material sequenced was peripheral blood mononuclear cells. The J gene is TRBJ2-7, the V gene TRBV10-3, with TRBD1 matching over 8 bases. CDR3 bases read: TGTGCCATCACCGGTGATTGGACAGGGAGCTCCTACGAG. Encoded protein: CAITGDWTGSSYE. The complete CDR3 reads CAITGDWTGSSYEQYF.